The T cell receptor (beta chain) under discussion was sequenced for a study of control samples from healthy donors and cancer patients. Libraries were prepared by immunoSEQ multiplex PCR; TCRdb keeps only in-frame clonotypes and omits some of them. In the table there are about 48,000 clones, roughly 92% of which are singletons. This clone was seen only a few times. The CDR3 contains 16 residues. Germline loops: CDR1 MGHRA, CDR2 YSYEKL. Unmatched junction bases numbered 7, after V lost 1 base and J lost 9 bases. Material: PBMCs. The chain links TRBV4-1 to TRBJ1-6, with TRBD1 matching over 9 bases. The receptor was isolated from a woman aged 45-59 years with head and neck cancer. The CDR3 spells CASSQGLQGAGSPLHF. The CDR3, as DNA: TGCGCCAGCAGCCAAGGGCTACAGGGGGCAGGTTCACCCCTCCACTTT.